This TCR beta chain was profiled in a study of shared clonotypes between healthy human individuals. Study observations and caveats: Among donors, the sharing of clonotypes was expected to be influenced by sequencing depth. Of the naive CD4 clonotypes, 4% to 5% were shared across several donors.

Genomic DNA (from each subset) was split evenly across several immunoSEQ plates. The data were produced by immunoSEQ multiplex PCR, yet TCRdb's version contains in-frame clones alone and is incomplete. The table lists under 850,000 clones, just under 75% of them singletons. V lost 6 bases to trimming and J lost 0 bases, with 15 bases between them. Germline values: CDR1 MNHNY, CDR2 SVGAGI (reference sequence). This CDR3 has 15 amino acids. In this sample, this clone turned up once. Antigen: not known. A CD45RA+ naive subset and a CD45RA-negative memory subset were split from CD4+ cells. Material: memory CD4+ T cells sorted from blood. Subset in this sample: CD45RA-negative fraction. This rearrangement joins TRBV6-6 to TRBJ2-7; perhaps TRBD2 as D (5 bases). The clonotype comes from a woman under 40 in good health. CDR3 nucleotides: TGTGCCAGCAGGCCGAGACACGGGGACTCCTACGAGCAGTACTTC. Protein sequence: CASRPRHGDSYEQYF.